This TCR beta chain is drawn from a study of yellow fever vaccine responses in identical twins. Study findings and constraints: On the reported evidence, twins' vaccine T cell responses seemed partly convergent and partly personalized.

A word on this clonotype: Its antigen is undetermined.

One entry per CDR3 protein, called by TCRdb with MiXCR from the RT-PCR reads. The sample has around 18,000 distinct CDR3 sequences, roughly 60% seen once; the top ten hold about 7.7%. This sequence was found in a woman aged 18-29 years who received the yellow fever vaccine. This specimen was T cells from blood (PBMCs), unsorted or a sorted subset (not recorded which), taken before or after yellow fever vaccination (not recorded which).

The CDR3 nucleotides read TGCGCCAGCAGTCAAAGTCGGGGCACCGATAACTATGGCTACACCTTC. Its protein product is CASSQSRGTDNYGYTF. The rearrangement uses TRBV23-1 and TRBJ1-2; a weak D match, TRBD1 (5 bases). TRBV23-1 is known as an ORF, though its function is uncertain. This CDR3 is built from 16 residues. V lost 2 bases and J lost 1, with 14 bases in between.